Each of the 14 T cell receptor beta chains below was sequenced from the same sample in a study of early T cells in non-severe SARS-CoV-2 infection. MiXCR, applied by TCRdb to the 5' RACE reads, yields one record per CDR3 protein. Of tens of thousands of distinct CDR3 sequences listed, roughly 7% were seen once; the top ten hold under 9.5%. Material: whole blood. Every receptor here comes from an adult who was a healthcare worker with PCR-confirmed SARS-CoV-2 infection or an uninfected control (not recorded which).

This clonotype came up many times. The chain combines TRBV11-1 with TRBJ2-2; 8 nucleotides align to TRBD1. Germline-derived CDR1 and CDR2 are SGHAT and FQDESV (reference sequence). Losses at the gene ends were 5 bases for V and 5 bases for J; bases not matched to a gene: 13. The CDR3 has 17 residues. The CDR3 sequence: CASSMGQELFLTGELFF. The CDR3 DNA sequence: TGTGCCAGCAGCATGGGACAGGAGTTGTTCTTAACCGGGGAGCTGTTTTTT.

This sequence joins TRBV3-1 and TRBJ2-3, with D possibly TRBD2 on 6 matching bases. Germline CDR1 and CDR2: LGHDT and YNNKEL (reference sequence). The CDR3 sequence is 15 residues long. V was pared by 1 base and J by 4 bases, with 12 bases between. For the CDR3, the DNA is TGTGCCAGCAGCCAAGTACTAGCATCTTCAGATACGCAGTATTTT. Translating gives CASSQVLASSDTQYF.

This clonotype showed up many times. The V call is TRBV12-3 or TRBV12-4, the J call TRBJ2-1, with D perhaps being TRBD1 or TRBD2 (5 bases each). This CDR3 is 15 amino acids long. V was pared by 8 bases and J by 0 bases, with 14 bases between. CDR3 amino acids: CASLKGRASYNEQFF. The CDR3 bases are TGTGCCAGCCTCAAGGGACGTGCCTCCTACAATGAGCAGTTCTTC.

The rearrangement joins TRBV2 to TRBJ2-1; D is possibly TRBD1 or TRBD2 (6 bases each). CDR1 is SNHLY, CDR2 FYNNEI, per germline. The length of the CDR3 is 15 residues. Trimming removed 8 bases at V and 5 bases at J, with 19 bases between. DNA of the CDR3: TGTGCCAGCTATCCGGGGGCCCGTGTCAACAATGAGCAGTTCTTC. It codes for CASYPGARVNNEQFF.

This clonotype was counted only a few times. This rearrangement joins TRBV11-3 to TRBJ2-3; D remains ambiguous. In germline, CDR1 is SGHNT, CDR2 YENEEA. CDR3 size: 18 residues. V was cut by 1 base and J by 2 bases, with 19 bases left in between. In nucleotides, the CDR3 is TGTGCCAGCAGCTTAGGCAGGTTTGGTTCATGGTACACAGATACGCAGTATTTT. It specifies CASSLGRFGSWYTDTQYF.

This clonotype was seen a handful of times. The J gene is TRBJ1-5, the V gene TRBV28; 7 bases line up with TRBD1. The CDR3 sequence is 15 residues long. Germline CDR1 MDHEN, CDR2 SYDVKM. Trimming took 5 bases from V and 2 from J; bases not matched to a gene: 6. The CDR3 loop reads CASSPTGSGNQPQHF. The CDR3 DNA reads TGTGCCAGCAGTCCGACAGGGTCCGGCAATCAGCCCCAGCATTTT.

As concerns this clonotype: One base away lies a much larger clone, so this may be a sequencing read error. The rearrangement links TRBV5-5 to TRBJ2-3; D gene uncertain. The CDR3 runs to 15 residues. Looked up from germline, CDR1 is SGHKS and CDR2 is YYEKEE (reference sequence). The CDR3 sequence: CVSSLAPASTDTQYF. The CDR3 region has the DNA TGTGTCAGCAGCTTGGCCCCCGCTAGCACAGATACGCAGTATTTT.

The genes are TRBV20-1 and TRBJ2-2, with D uncertain. V shed 6 bases and J shed 8 bases, with 16 bases lying between them. The CDR3 contains 13 residues. Per the germline V gene, CDR1 is DFQATT and CDR2 is SNEGSKA (reference sequence). The CDR3 loop reads CSAARVSKGELFF. The DNA of the CDR3 is TGCAGTGCCGCAAGGGTATCCAAAGGGGAGCTGTTTTTT.

This clonotype was seen many times. The V gene is TRBV6-5, the J gene TRBJ2-1; 13 bases map to TRBD2. The CDR3 has 14 amino acids. CDR1 is MNHEY, CDR2 SVGAGI, per germline. Trimming removed 6 bases from V and 9 bases from J; junction bases left unmatched: 5. The CDR3 sequence: CASRETSGGIEQFF. CDR3 bases: TGTGCCAGCAGGGAGACTAGCGGGGGGATTGAGCAGTTCTTC.

The CDR3, as DNA: TGTGCCAGCAGTTTATTAGGGCTAAACACAGATACGCAGTATTTT. Protein: CASSLLGLNTDTQYF. This chain links TRBV28 with TRBJ2-3; D is ambiguous. The CDR3 has 15 residues. V dropped 1 base and J dropped 2 bases, with 10 bases sitting between them. Germline V gene sequence: CDR1 MDHEN, CDR2 SYDVKM.

This clonotype was seen many times. The chain has TRBV29-1 and TRBJ2-7; D not resolved. The CDR3 has 13 residues. Trimming cost V 5 bases and J 0 bases, with 11 bases left between them. Germline CDR1 is SQVTM and CDR2 is ANQGSEA. CDR3 loop: CSVRSQISYEQYF. The CDR3 nucleotides read TGCAGCGTTCGGTCCCAGATCTCCTACGAGCAGTACTTC.

This rearrangement joins TRBV6-5 to TRBJ2-1, with D hard to call. Per the germline V gene, CDR1 is MNHEY and CDR2 is SVGAGI. This CDR3 is 16 amino acids long. Trimming left V 5 bases short and J 2 bases short, with 16 bases between. The CDR3: CASSPSVGRPYNEQFF. CDR3 sequence (DNA): TGTGCCAGCAGTCCGAGTGTCGGCAGACCCTACAATGAGCAGTTCTTC.

This clonotype was recorded many times. The chain uses TRBV6-2 or TRBV6-3 and TRBJ2-3; D remains unclear. With 2 bases removed from V and 3 bases from J, the gap between germline ends came to 15 bases. Germline CDR1 MNHEY, CDR2 SVGEGT. This CDR3 contains 16 residues. CDR3 nucleotides: TGTGCCAGCAGTTACCTGGACCGCCTAACGACAGATACGCAGTATTTT. Translation gives CASSYLDRLTTDTQYF.

V gene TRBV27 combines with J gene TRBJ1-5; D remains ambiguous. The CDR3 is 14 residues long. Germline CDR1 is MNHEY and CDR2 is SMNVEV (reference sequence). Between the trimmed V and J ends, which lost 4 bases and 6 bases, there was a span of 13 bases. The CDR3 sequence: CASSYATAGQPQHF. In nucleotides, the CDR3 is TGTGCCAGCAGTTATGCGACGGCGGGTCAGCCCCAGCATTTT.